Shown below are 18 T cell receptor beta chains from a single sample sequenced in a study of shared clonotypes between healthy human individuals. TCRdb's table, derived via immunoSEQ multiplex PCR, lists solely in-frame clones and lacks some. This table has 1,100,000 or so clones, around 78% appearing once. Sequenced input: memory CD4+ T cells from PBMCs. Subset noted: CD45RA-negative fraction. All receptors derive from a man aged 18 to 30 in good health. Some clones in this sample may be carry-over from other donors' samples.

The chain joins TRBV29-1 to TRBJ2-5; 8 bases align to TRBD1. The assigned J gene may be wrong: the sequence end matches TRBJ2-7 better. Germline lookup yields CDR1 SQVTM and CDR2 ANQGSEA. The CDR3 is 13 amino acids. This chain's CDR3 is CSTLTGAFDEQYF. Here the CDR3 DNA reads TGCAGCACCCTGACAGGGGCCTTCGACGAGCAGTACTTC.

The chain recombines TRBV28 with TRBJ2-7, with D unresolved. V lost 4 bases and J 0 bases, leaving 7 bases between the germline ends. The CDR3 covers 13 residues. The germline gives CDR1 MDHEN, CDR2 SYDVKM. The CDR3 protein is CASSWTVSYEQYF. In DNA, the CDR3 is TGTGCCAGCAGTTGGACCGTCTCCTACGAGCAGTACTTC.

This chain links TRBV7-2 with TRBJ2-1; TRBD1 matches 7 bases. The V gene end was trimmed by 1 base and the J gene end by 8 bases; junction bases not matched to a gene: 5. This CDR3 spans 14 amino acids. Germline V lookup: CDR1 SGHTA, CDR2 FQGNSA. The CDR3: CASSLVRQGDEQFF. DNA for the CDR3: TGTGCCAGCAGCTTAGTTAGACAGGGCGATGAGCAGTTCTTC.

This clone was counted a single time. The chain employs TRBV4-1 and TRBJ2-3, with a tentative D call TRBD2 (6 bases). Germline CDR1 is MGHRA and CDR2 is YSYEKL. V was cut by 0 bases and J by 4 bases, with 17 bases left in between. The CDR3 is 17 amino acids. CDR3 residues: CASSQDPPGAGADTQYF. The CDR3 nucleotides are TGCGCCAGCAGCCAAGATCCCCCGGGAGCCGGAGCAGATACGCAGTATTTT.

The chain joins TRBV4-3 to TRBJ2-7; 9 bases line up with TRBD2. The CDR3 runs to 16 residues. CDR1 and CDR2 from the germline V gene are LGHNA and YSLEER. Trimming cost V 1 base and J 6 bases; bases outside gene matches: 10. The CDR3 sequence is CASSQVAAGGPGEQYF. The CDR3 DNA sequence: TGCGCCAGCAGCCAAGTCGCCGCGGGAGGGCCGGGCGAGCAGTACTTC.

The V gene is TRBV2, the J gene TRBJ1-1; maybe TRBD1 (5 bases). The CDR3 has 14 amino acids. With 5 bases removed from V and 1 base from J, the gap between germline ends came to 11 bases. Germline values: CDR1 SNHLY, CDR2 FYNNEI. The CDR3 nucleotides read TGTGCCAGCAGTCCAGACGGGGGGAACACTGAAGCTTTCTTT. Translation gives CASSPDGGNTEAFF.

This sequence joins TRBV6-5 and TRBJ2-7, with 9 bases matching TRBD2. Per germline, CDR1 MNHEY and CDR2 SVGAGI. The CDR3 extends over 14 amino acids. Losses at the gene ends were 5 bases for V and 7 bases for J; bases not matched to a gene: 9. The CDR3 region is CASSKGLASREQYF. DNA for the CDR3: TGTGCCAGCAGTAAAGGACTAGCGAGTAGGGAGCAGTACTTC.

V usage is TRBV18 and J usage is TRBJ2-2; tentative D call: TRBD1 (5 bases). Germline V gives CDR1 KGHSH, CDR2 LQKENI. With 11 bases removed from V and 1 base from J, the gap between germline ends came to 14 bases. This CDR3 spans 14 amino acids. The CDR3 protein is CASSVQENTGELFF. The CDR3 DNA follows: TGTGCCTCCTCAGTACAGGAGAACACCGGGGAGCTGTTTTTT.

This clone was seen a few times. V usage is TRBV6-5 and J usage is TRBJ2-1; D is perhaps TRBD2 (6 bases). This CDR3 comprises 15 residues. Germline CDR1 MNHEY, CDR2 SVGAGI. Trimming removed 8 bases at V and 1 base at J, with 15 bases between. The CDR3 nucleotides read TGTGCCAGCCGACATTTGAGCGGGTCCTACAATGAGCAGTTCTTC. Translating gives CASRHLSGSYNEQFF.

V is TRBV27 and J is TRBJ1-1; 7 bases map to TRBD1. The CDR3 contains 16 residues. The germline CDR1 and CDR2 sequences are MNHEY and SMNVEV (reference sequence). J lost 0 bases, V lost 5 bases, and 9 bases had no gene match. This chain's CDR3 is CASSTIKGGLNTEAFF. In nucleotides, the CDR3 is TGTGCCAGCAGTACGATAAAAGGGGGCTTGAACACTGAAGCTTTCTTT.

The V gene is TRBV6-1, the J gene TRBJ1-4; possibly TRBD1 for D (5 bases). CDR1 and CDR2 (germline): MNHNS, SASEGT. Trimming took 3 bases from V and 6 from J, leaving 14 bases between them. This CDR3 has 15 residues. The CDR3 here is CASSEGAGVYEKLFF. As DNA, the CDR3 is TGTGCCAGCAGTGAGGGAGCGGGGGTATATGAAAAACTGTTTTTT.

This clone was counted a few times. The chain links TRBV7-9 to TRBJ1-5, with 7 nucleotides matching TRBD1. The CDR3 extends over 15 amino acids. The germline CDR1 and CDR2 sequences are SEHNR and FQNEAQ (reference sequence). V trimming: 5 bases; J trimming: 7 bases; junction bases outside the gene matches: 11. The CDR3 loop is CASSPGGGGGQPQHF. The CDR3 DNA sequence: TGTGCCAGCAGCCCCGGGGGAGGGGGCGGACAGCCCCAGCATTTT.

The chain joins TRBV15 to TRBJ2-5; 8 bases match TRBD1. The trim removed 2 bases at V and 1 base at J, leaving 3 bases unmatched. Germline-derived CDR1 and CDR2 are LNHNV and YYDKDF (reference sequence). The CDR3 has 15 amino acids. For the CDR3, the DNA is TGTGCCACCAGCAGACCAGGACAGGGCCAAGAGACCCAGTACTTC. It codes for CATSRPGQGQETQYF.

Points on this clone: The junction and the germline gene differ at one end; a read error may be behind it. This CDR3 is also generated by other DNA sequences in the sample. The V and J genes are TRBV7-2 and TRBJ1-5; 9 nucleotides agree with TRBD1. The CDR3 totals 16 residues. In germline, CDR1 is SGHTA, CDR2 FQGNSA. Here the CDR3 reads CASSLGDRVINQPQHF. CDR3 nucleotide sequence: TGCGCCAGCAGCTTAGGGGACAGGGTGATCAATCAGCCCCAGCATTTT.

As concerns this clone: Other DNA sequences of this sample code for an identical CDR3. The chain uses TRBV5-1 and TRBJ2-7, with TRBD1 as a possible D gene (7 bases). The germline CDR1 and CDR2 sequences are SGHRS and YFSETQ. The CDR3 covers 14 residues. V dropped 1 base and J dropped 0 bases, with 8 bases sitting between them. CDR3 region: CASSLQGGSYEQYF. The CDR3 DNA is TGCGCCAGCAGCTTGCAGGGGGGCTCCTACGAGCAGTACTTC. The whole variable domain, filled in from reference TRBV5-1 and TRBJ2-7, reads KAGVTQTPRYLIKTRGQQVTLSCSPISGHRSVSWYQQTPGQGLQFLFEYFSETQRNKGNFPGRFSGRQFSNSRSEMNVSTLELGDSALYLCASSLQGGSYEQYFGPGTRLTVT.

This clone appeared a few times. CDR3 loop: CSVQGGREVDTQYF. The CDR3 DNA reads TGCAGCGTCCAAGGGGGCAGGGAAGTAGATACGCAGTATTTT. The chain links TRBV29-1 to TRBJ2-3, with TRBD1 matching over 7 bases. This CDR3 has 14 residues. V lost 6 bases to trimming and J lost 5 bases; unmatched junction nucleotides: 11. Germline CDR1 and CDR2: SQVTM and ANQGSEA.

This clone was seen once. The gene calls are TRBV5-1 and TRBJ2-5; 9 bases align to TRBD2. V lost 0 bases, J lost 5 bases, and 5 bases stayed unmatched. CDR1 and CDR2 (germline): SGHRS, YFSETQ. CDR3 size: 15 residues. The CDR3 DNA follows: TGCGCCAGCAGCTTGGGTGGCGCGGGAGGGGAGACCCAGTACTTC. Amino acid sequence: CASSLGGAGGETQYF.

The chain has TRBV7-3 and TRBJ2-7; 11 nucleotides align to TRBD1. There are 14 residues in the CDR3. Germline-derived CDR1 and CDR2 are SGHTA and FQGTGA. Trimming at V came to 5 bases and at J to 5 bases, leaving 5 bases not matched to a gene. In nucleotides, the CDR3 is TGTGCCAGCAGCCCGGACAGGGGGCGCCACGAGCAGTACTTC. Its protein product is CASSPDRGRHEQYF. The whole variable domain, filled in from reference TRBV7-3 and TRBJ2-7, reads GAGVSQTPSNKVTEKGKYVELRCDPISGHTALYWYRQSLGQGPEFLIYFQGTGAADDSGLPNDRFFAVRPEGSVSTLKIQRTERGDSAVYLCASSPDRGRHEQYFGPGTRLTVT.